This T cell receptor beta chain was documented in a study of T cell repertoires in cytomegalovirus infection. Looking at the study overall: Matching HLA type, along with CMV infection, was indicated by public TCR beta signatures.

Note on this clonotype: Its specificity is not known.

The V gene end was trimmed by 4 bases and the J gene end by 1 base; junction bases not matched to a gene: 12. The CDR3 sequence is 18 residues long. A single record per CDR3 protein comes from TCRdb applying MiXCR to the reads. The profile shows around 300,000 distinct CDR3 sequences, around 25% of them singletons. The rearrangement joins TRBV23-1 to TRBJ2-1, with TRBD2 matching 8 bases. TRBV23-1 is given ORF status, its function remaining uncertain. Sample: cultured PBMCs, taken from culture after CMV antigen stimulation. The origin of this receptor is a human donor in good health (CMV status not recorded). Some clones in this sample may be carry-over from other donors' samples. The CDR3, as DNA: TGCGCCAGCAGTCCCGGAAGCGGGAGAAGAGCGTCCTACAATGAGCAGTTCTTC. Its translation is CASSPGSGRRASYNEQFF.